This T cell receptor beta chain comes out of a study of blood T cell repertoires in COVID-19. Assay used: immunoSEQ multiplex PCR; TCRdb lists only in-frame clones, some missing. This table holds 250,000 or so clones, roughly 80% found once. V was pared by 7 bases and J by 0 bases, with 19 bases between. This CDR3 region has 17 residues. Germline CDR1 SEHNR, CDR2 FQNEAQ (reference sequence). The clonotype originates from a woman between 18 and 30 years old with acute or convalescent COVID-19. This chain links TRBV7-9 with TRBJ2-1; a possible D gene is TRBD2 (6 bases). Sequenced material: peripheral blood. CDR3 loop: CASTPEVAVSSYNEQFF. For the CDR3, the DNA is TGTGCCAGCACTCCCGAGGTAGCGGTAAGCTCCTACAATGAGCAGTTCTTC. Based on the CDR3 plus reference TRBV7-9 and TRBJ2-1, the full variable domain is DTGVSQNPRHKITKRGQNVTFRCDPISEHNRLYWYRQTLGQGPEFLTYFQNEAQLEKSRLLSDRFSAERPKGSFSTLEIQRTEQGDSAMYLCASTPEVAVSSYNEQFFGPGTRLTVL.